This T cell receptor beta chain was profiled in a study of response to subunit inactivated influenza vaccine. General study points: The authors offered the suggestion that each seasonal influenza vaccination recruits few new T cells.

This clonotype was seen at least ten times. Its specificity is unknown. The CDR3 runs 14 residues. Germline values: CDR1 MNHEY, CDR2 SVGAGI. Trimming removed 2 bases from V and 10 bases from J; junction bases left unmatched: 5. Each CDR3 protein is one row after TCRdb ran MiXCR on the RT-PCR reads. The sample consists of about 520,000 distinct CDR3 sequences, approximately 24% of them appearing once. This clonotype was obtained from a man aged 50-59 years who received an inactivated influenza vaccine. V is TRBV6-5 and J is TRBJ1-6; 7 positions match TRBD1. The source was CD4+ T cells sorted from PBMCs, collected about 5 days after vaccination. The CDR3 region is CASSYMTGRSPLHF. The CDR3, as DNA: TGTGCCAGCAGTTACATGACAGGGAGGTCACCCCTCCACTTT.